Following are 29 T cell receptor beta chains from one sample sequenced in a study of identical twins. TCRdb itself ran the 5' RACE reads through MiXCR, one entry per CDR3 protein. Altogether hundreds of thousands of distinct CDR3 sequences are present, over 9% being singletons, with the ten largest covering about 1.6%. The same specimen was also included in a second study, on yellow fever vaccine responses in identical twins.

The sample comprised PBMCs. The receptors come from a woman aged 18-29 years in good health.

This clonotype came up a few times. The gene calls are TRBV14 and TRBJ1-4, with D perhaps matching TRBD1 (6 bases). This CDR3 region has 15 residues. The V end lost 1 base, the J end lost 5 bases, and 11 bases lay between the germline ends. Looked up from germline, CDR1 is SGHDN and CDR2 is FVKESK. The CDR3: CASSQVDRINEKLFF. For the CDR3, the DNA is TGTGCCAGCAGCCAAGTCGACAGGATAAATGAAAAACTGTTTTTT.

The CDR3 DNA reads TGTGCCAGCAGCTTACTAGATGAAGCTTTCTTT. This gives the protein CASSLLDEAFF. V gene TRBV7-9 combines with J gene TRBJ1-1, with D unresolved. The CDR3 contains 11 residues. V lost 2 bases and J 7 bases, leaving 5 bases between the germline ends. The germline V gene has CDR1 SEHNR and CDR2 FQNEAQ (reference sequence).

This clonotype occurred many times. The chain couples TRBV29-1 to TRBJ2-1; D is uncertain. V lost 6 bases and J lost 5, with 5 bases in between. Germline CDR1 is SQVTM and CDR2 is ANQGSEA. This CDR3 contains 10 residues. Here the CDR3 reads CSVRHNEQFF. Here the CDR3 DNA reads TGCAGCGTCAGGCACAATGAGCAGTTCTTC.

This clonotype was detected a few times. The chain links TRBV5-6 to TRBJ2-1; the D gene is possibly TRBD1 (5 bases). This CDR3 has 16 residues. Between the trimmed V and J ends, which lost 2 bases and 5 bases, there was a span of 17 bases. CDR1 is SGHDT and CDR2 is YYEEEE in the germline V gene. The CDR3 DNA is TGTGCCAGCAGCTTTTCAGGGCTTCGACAGAACAATGAGCAGTTCTTC. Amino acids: CASSFSGLRQNNEQFF.

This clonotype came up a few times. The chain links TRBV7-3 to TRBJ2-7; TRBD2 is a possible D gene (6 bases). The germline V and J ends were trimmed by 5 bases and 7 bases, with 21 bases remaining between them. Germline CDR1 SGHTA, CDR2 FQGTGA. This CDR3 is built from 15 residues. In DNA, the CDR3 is TGTGCCAGCAGCCTAAGGGAAGGCGGGATGGGTGAGCAGTACTTC. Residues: CASSLREGGMGEQYF.

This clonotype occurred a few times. CDR3 amino acids: CATSDGLASNEQFF. In DNA form, the CDR3 reads TGTGCCACCAGTGATGGTCTAGCGAGTAATGAGCAGTTCTTC. The genes are TRBV24-1 and TRBJ2-1, with D tentatively TRBD2 (6 bases). The CDR3 is made up of 14 amino acids. V shed 3 bases and J shed 7 bases, with 12 bases lying between them. CDR1 KGHDR and CDR2 SFDVKD come from the germline V gene.

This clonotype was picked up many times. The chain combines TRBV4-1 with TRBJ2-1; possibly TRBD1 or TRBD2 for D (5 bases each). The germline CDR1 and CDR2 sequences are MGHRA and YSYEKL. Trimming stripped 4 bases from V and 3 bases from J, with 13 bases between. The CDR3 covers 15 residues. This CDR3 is CASSRDGPDYNEQFF. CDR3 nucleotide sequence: TGCGCCAGCAGCCGGGACGGACCTGACTACAATGAGCAGTTCTTC.

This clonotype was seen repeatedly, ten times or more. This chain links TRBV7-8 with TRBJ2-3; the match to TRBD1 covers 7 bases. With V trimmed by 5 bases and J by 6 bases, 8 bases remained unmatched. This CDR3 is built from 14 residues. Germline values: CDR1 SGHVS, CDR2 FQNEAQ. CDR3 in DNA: TGTGCCAGCAGCATCCGACAGGGAACCGATACGCAGTATTTT. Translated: CASSIRQGTDTQYF.

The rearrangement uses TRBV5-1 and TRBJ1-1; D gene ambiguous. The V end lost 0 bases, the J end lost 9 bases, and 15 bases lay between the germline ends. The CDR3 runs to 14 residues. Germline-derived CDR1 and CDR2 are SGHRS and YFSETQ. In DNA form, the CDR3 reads TGCGCCAGCAGCTTGGCCCCCGGGTCAGCCCAAGCTTTCTTT. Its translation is CASSLAPGSAQAFF.

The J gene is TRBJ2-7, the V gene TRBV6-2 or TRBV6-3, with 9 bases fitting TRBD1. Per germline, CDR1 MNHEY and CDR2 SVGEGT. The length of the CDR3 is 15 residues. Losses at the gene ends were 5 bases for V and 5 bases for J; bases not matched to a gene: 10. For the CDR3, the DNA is TGTGCCAGCAGTAATACCGGGACAGGGACGGACGAGCAGTACTTC. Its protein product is CASSNTGTGTDEQYF.

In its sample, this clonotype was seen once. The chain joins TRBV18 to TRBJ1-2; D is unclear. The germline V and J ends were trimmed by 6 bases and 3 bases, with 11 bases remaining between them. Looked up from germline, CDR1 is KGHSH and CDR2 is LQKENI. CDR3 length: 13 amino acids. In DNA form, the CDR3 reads TGTGCCAGCTCGGCAGACCTCTACTATGGCTACACCTTC. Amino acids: CASSADLYYGYTF.

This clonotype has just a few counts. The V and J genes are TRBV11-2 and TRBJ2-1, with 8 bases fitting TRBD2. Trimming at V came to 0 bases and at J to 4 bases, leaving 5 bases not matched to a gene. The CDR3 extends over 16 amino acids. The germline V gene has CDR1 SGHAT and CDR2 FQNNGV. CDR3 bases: TGTGCCAGCAGCTTAGATTCGGGGGGGGGATACAATGAGCAGTTCTTC. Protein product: CASSLDSGGGYNEQFF.

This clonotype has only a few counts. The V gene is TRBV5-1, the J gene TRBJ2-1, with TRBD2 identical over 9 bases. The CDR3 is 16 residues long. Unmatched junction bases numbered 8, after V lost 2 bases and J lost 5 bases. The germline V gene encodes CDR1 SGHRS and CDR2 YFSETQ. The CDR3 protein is CASSFSVSGRNNEQFF. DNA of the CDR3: TGCGCCAGCAGCTTCAGTGTCAGCGGGAGGAACAATGAGCAGTTCTTC.

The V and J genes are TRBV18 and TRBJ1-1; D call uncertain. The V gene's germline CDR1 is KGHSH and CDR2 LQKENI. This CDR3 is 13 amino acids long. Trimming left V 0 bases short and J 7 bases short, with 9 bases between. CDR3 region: CASSPPSRLEAFF. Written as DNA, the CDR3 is TGTGCCAGCTCACCACCGTCCAGGCTTGAAGCTTTCTTT.

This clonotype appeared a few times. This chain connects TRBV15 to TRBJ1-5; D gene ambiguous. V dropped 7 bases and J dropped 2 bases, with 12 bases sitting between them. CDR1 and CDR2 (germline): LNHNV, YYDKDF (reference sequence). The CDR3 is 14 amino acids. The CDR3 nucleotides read TGTGCCACCACTGTCGGGTTTGGCAATCAGCCCCAGCATTTT. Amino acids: CATTVGFGNQPQHF.

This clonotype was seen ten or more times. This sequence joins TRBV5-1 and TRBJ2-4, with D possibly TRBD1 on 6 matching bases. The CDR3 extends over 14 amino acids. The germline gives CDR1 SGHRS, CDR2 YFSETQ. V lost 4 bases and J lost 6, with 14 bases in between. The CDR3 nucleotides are TGCGCCAGCAGCCAAAATATACAGGGAAACATTCAGTACTTC. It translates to CASSQNIQGNIQYF. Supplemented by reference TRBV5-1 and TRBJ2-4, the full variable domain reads KAGVTQTPRYLIKTRGQQVTLSCSPISGHRSVSWYQQTPGQGLQFLFEYFSETQRNKGNFPGRFSGRQFSNSRSEMNVSTLELGDSALYLCASSQNIQGNIQYFGAGTRLSVL.

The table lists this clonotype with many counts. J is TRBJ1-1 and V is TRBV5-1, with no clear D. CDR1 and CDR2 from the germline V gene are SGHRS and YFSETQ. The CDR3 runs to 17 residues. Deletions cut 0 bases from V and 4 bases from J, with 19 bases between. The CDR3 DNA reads TGCGCCAGCAGCTTGGAGCGGATTTCCCTGTATCGCACTGAAGCTTTCTTT. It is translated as CASSLERISLYRTEAFF.

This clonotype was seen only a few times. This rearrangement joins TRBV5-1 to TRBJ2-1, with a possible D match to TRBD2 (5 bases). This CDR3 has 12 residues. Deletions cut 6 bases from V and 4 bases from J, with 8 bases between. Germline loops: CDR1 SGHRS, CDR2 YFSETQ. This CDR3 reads CASTGGYNEQFF. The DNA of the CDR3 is TGCGCCAGCACCGGAGGATACAATGAGCAGTTCTTC.

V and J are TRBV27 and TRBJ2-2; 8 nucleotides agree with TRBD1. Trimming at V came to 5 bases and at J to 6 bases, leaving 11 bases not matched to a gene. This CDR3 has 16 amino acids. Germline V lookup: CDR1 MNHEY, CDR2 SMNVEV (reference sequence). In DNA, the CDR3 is TGTGCCAGCAGTCCCGGACAGGGAAAGTATCCCGGGGAGCTGTTTTTT. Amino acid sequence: CASSPGQGKYPGELFF.

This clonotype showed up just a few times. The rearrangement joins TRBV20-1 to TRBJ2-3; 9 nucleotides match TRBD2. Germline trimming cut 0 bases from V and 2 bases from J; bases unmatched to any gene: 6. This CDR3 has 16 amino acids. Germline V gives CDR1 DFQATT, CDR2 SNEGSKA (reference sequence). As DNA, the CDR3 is TGCAGTGCTAGAGATAGAAAGCGGGGGGACACAGATACGCAGTATTTT. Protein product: CSARDRKRGDTDTQYF.

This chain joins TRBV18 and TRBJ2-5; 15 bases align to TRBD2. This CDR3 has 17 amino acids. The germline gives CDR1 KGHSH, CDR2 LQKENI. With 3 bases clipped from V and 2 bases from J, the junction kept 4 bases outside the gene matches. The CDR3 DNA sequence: TGTGCCAGCTCACCTCCGGGACTAGCGGGAGGACAAGAGACCCAGTACTTC. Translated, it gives CASSPPGLAGGQETQYF. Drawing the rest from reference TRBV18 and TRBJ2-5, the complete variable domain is NAGVMQNPRHLVRRRGQEARLRCSPMKGHSHVYWYRQLPEEGLKFMVYLQKENIIDESGMPKERFSAEFPKEGPSILRIQQVVRGDSAAYFCASSPPGLAGGQETQYFGPGTRLLVL.

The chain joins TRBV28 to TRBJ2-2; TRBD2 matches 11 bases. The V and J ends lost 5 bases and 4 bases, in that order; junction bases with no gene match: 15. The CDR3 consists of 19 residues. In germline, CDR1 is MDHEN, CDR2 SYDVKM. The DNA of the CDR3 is TGTGCCAGCAGTCCCACCCGGGGTAGCGGGAGGGTTTTCACCGGGGAGCTGTTTTTT. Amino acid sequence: CASSPTRGSGRVFTGELFF.

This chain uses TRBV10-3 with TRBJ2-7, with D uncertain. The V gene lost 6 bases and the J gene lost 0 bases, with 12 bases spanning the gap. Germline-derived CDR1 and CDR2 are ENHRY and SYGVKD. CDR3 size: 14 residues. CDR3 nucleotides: TGTGCCATCAGGCCGGTCCATTCCTCCTACGAGCAGTACTTC. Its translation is CAIRPVHSSYEQYF.

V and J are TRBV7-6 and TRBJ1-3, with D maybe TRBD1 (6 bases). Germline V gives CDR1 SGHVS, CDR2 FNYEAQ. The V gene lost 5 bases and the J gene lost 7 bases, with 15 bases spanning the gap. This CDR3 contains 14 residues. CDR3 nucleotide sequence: TGTGCCAGCAGCACCATGGGGGCGGTCAACACCATATATTTT. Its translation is CASSTMGAVNTIYF. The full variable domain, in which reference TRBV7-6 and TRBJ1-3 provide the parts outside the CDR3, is GAGVSQSPRYKVTKRGQDVALRCDPISGHVSLYWYRQALGQGPEFLTYFNYEAQQDKSGLPNDRFSAERPEGSISTLTIQRTEQRDSAMYRCASSTMGAVNTIYFGEGSWLTVV.

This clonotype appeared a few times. CDR3 residues: CASSFFGQGNEKLFF. As DNA, the CDR3 is TGTGCCAGCAGTTTTTTTGGACAGGGGAATGAAAAACTGTTTTTT. The gene calls are TRBV12-3 or TRBV12-4 and TRBJ1-4; 9 bases fit TRBD1. This CDR3 is 15 amino acids long. The V and J ends lost 3 bases and 5 bases, in that order; junction bases with no gene match: 4.

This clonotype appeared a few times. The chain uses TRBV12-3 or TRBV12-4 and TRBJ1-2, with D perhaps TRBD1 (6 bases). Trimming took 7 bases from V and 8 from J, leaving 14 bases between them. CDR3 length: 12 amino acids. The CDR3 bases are TGTGCCAGCACCGCGGGACATCGGGGCTACACCTTC. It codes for CASTAGHRGYTF.

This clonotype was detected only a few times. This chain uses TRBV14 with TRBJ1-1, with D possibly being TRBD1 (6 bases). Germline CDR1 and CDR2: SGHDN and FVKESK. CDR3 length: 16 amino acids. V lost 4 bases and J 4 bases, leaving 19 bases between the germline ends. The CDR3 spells CASSRNQGRTSTEAFF. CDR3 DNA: TGTGCCAGCAGCCGTAATCAGGGGCGCACGTCCACTGAAGCTTTCTTT.

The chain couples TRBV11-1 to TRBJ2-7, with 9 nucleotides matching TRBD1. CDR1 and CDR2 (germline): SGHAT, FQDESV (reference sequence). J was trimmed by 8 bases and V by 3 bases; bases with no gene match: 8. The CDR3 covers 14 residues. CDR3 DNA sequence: TGTGCCAGCAGCTTCGGACAGGGGTCCTCGAAGCAGTACTTC. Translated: CASSFGQGSSKQYF.

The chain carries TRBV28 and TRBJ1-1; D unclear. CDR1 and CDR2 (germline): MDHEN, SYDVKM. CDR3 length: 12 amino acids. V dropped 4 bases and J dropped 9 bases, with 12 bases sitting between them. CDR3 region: CASSSGNKKAFF. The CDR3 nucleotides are TGTGCCAGCAGTTCCGGGAATAAAAAAGCTTTCTTT.